This T cell receptor (beta chain) was recovered during a study of cytotoxic CD8 clonotypes in ibrutinib-treated CLL. Profiled with immunoSEQ multiplex PCR; TCRdb holds only in-frame clones, not every one. This sample has approximately 150,000 clones, with roughly 77% found just once. This CDR3 spans 16 amino acids. The junction had 7 bases not matched to a gene; V was cut back by 4 bases and J by 0 bases. CDR1 SGHVS and CDR2 FQNEAQ come from the germline V gene. The chain links TRBV7-8 to TRBJ1-1, with 8 bases lining up with TRBD1. The specimen was PBMCs, collected after 12 months of ibrutinib treatment. The sequence derives from a human donor with chronic lymphocytic leukemia. The DNA of the CDR3 is TGTGCCAGCAGCTCTACAGGGGGAGGCATGAACACTGAAGCTTTCTTT. It is translated as CASSSTGGGMNTEAFF.